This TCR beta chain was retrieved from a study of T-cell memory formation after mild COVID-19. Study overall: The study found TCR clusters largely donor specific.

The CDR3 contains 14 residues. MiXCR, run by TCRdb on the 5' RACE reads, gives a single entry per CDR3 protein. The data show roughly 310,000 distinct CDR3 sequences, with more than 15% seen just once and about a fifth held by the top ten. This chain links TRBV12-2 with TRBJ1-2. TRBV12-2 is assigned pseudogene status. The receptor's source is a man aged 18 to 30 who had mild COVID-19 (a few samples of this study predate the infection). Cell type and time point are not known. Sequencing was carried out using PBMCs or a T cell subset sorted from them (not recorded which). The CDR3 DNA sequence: TGTGCAAGTCGTTGGAGACGGTTTAACTATGGCTACACCTTC. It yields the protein CASRWRRFNYGYTF.